The sequence of this TCR beta chain was determined in a study of sequential checkpoint blockade in melanoma. Study-level information: Randomization was 1:1 between first-line nivolumab→ipilimumab and ipilimumab→nivolumab. Maintenance nivolumab came after either treatment sequence.

Only in-frame clones appear in the TCRdb table, and some are missing; sequencing was by immunoSEQ multiplex PCR. Among over 10,000 clones listed, approximately 69% were seen once. Per the germline V gene, CDR1 is ENHRY and CDR2 is SYGVKD. V lost 4 bases, J lost 1 base, and 7 bases lay in between. The CDR3 is 14 amino acids. Treatment in this sample: randomized to nivolumab then ipilimumab (arm A) or the reverse (arm B). Patients had received no earlier DNA-damaging chemotherapy. PBMC sorting kept live CD3+CD8+ cells without CD19 or CD56. The sample in question was CD8+ T cells sorted from blood (inferred from file names), obtained from a patient given nivolumab and ipilimumab in sequence. The V call is TRBV10-3, the J call TRBJ2-2; tentatively, D is TRBD2 (5 bases). The TCR was taken from a human donor with melanoma. CDR3 in DNA: TGTGCCATCAGTGGAGGACTGAACACCGGGGAGCTGTTTTTT. This codes for CAISGGLNTGELFF.